The 7 T cell receptor beta chains reported below all come from one sample, sequenced in a study of human T cells and chemical hapten exposure. Via MiXCR, TCRdb re-called the RACE reads, giving one row per CDR3 protein. Here the sample spans fewer than 95,000 distinct CDR3 sequences, 10% to 13% being singletons. The time point denotes: patch test 1, 2 weeks after DPC sensitization. As to treatment: therapeutic diphenylcyclopropenone sensitization with weekly scalp DPC. The sequencing used whole blood, collected in connection with sensitization to the hapten diphenylcyclopropenone (DPC). The receptors here all came from a middle-aged man with alopecia areata. Some clones in this sample may be carry-over from other donors' samples.

The rearrangement uses TRBV20-1 and TRBJ2-7, with 8 bases lining up with TRBD1. Looked up from germline, CDR1 is DFQATT and CDR2 is SNEGSKA (reference sequence). The CDR3 is 14 amino acids. The V segment lost 0 bases and the J segment 2 bases; nucleotides outside the gene matches: 3. In DNA form, the CDR3 reads TGCAGTGCTAGAGAACAGGGGGGCCCCTACGAGCAGTACTTC. It specifies CSAREQGGPYEQYF.

The V gene is TRBV20-1, the J gene TRBJ2-5, with D perhaps matching TRBD2 (6 bases). The germline V gene has CDR1 DFQATT and CDR2 SNEGSKA (reference sequence). V was shortened by 4 bases and J by 5 bases, with 17 bases between the two germline ends. The CDR3 has 14 residues. As DNA, the CDR3 is TGCAGTGCTACTGGGACTGCAGTACGGGAGACCCAGTACTTC. Translating gives CSATGTAVRETQYF.

This clonotype has more than one count but fewer than ten. The rearrangement uses TRBV29-1 and TRBJ1-3; D is undetermined. In germline, CDR1 is SQVTM, CDR2 ANQGSEA. The CDR3 loop spans 12 amino acids. Between the trimmed V and J ends, which lost 6 bases and 2 bases, there was a span of 8 bases. Here the CDR3 DNA reads TGCAGCGTAGTAACAGCTGGAAACACCATATATTTT. Translated, it gives CSVVTAGNTIYF.

The gene calls are TRBV7-4 and TRBJ2-7, with 7 bases lining up with TRBD2. Unmatched junction bases numbered 6, after V lost 1 base and J lost 0 bases. In germline, CDR1 is SGHVT, CDR2 SQSDAQ. The CDR3 extends over 16 amino acids. CDR3 loop: CASSLVREWASYEQYF. As DNA, the CDR3 is TGTGCCAGCAGCTTAGTGCGGGAGTGGGCCTCCTACGAGCAGTACTTC.

This clonotype was counted between two and nine times. The rearrangement uses TRBV6-5 and TRBJ1-2; D not resolved. The CDR3 is made up of 13 amino acids. Per the germline V gene, CDR1 is MNHEY and CDR2 is SVGAGI. Trimming cost V 0 bases and J 3 bases, with 5 bases left between them. CDR3 sequence: CASSYSPDYGYTF. The CDR3, as DNA: TGTGCCAGCAGTTACTCTCCAGACTATGGCTACACCTTC.

The rearrangement joins TRBV6-2 or TRBV6-3 to TRBJ1-1, with a weak D call TRBD1 (5 bases). The CDR3 runs 13 residues. Germline CDR1 and CDR2: MNHEY and SVGEGT. Trimming shortened V by 5 bases and J by 7 bases, and 14 bases separated the two germline ends. The CDR3 reads CASSTGTLLEAFF. The DNA of the CDR3 is TGTGCCAGCAGTACCGGGACGCTGCTTGAAGCTTTCTTT.

The V and J genes are TRBV4-2 and TRBJ2-3, with 11 nucleotides matching TRBD2. This CDR3 is 16 amino acids long. Germline lookup yields CDR1 LGHNA and CDR2 YNFKEQ. Unmatched junction bases numbered 4, after V lost 2 bases and J lost 3 bases. The CDR3, as DNA: TGTGCCAGCAGCCAACTTAGCGGGAGGGCGACAGATACGCAGTATTTT. Amino acid sequence: CASSQLSGRATDTQYF.